This T cell receptor (beta chain) was obtained from a study of regulatory T cells in long-lasting Graves disease (dated by TCRdb to about 2021). Looking at the study overall: To count as having persistent Graves' disease, a patient had to have received antithyroid drug treatment for over 5 years with TSH receptor autoantibodies remaining persistently positive. Persistent Graves' disease patients in the clinical cohort had taken antithyroid drugs for 8 to 12 years on average. A total of roughly 33 samples were covered by TCR sequencing, comprising some 13 persistent and 20 newly diagnosed Graves' disease patients. Persistent Graves' disease patients were compared with newly diagnosed Graves' disease patients by peripheral blood TCR sequencing and RNA sequencing. The study took place in China and was registered as a clinical trial.

According to the study, the label for this sample's time point signals: persistent/refractory GD, antithyroid drugs over 5 years with positive TRAb. RNA was extracted from PBMCs in TRIzol for both TCR sequencing and RNA sequencing. The diagnosis of Graves' disease was made according to American Thyroid Association guidelines. The patients came from an endocrinology department in Xi'an, China. From each patient, around 9 milliliters of peripheral blood was collected into an EDTA anticoagulant tube. Ficoll Paque Plus density gradient separation was used to isolate PBMCs, and no further T cell sorting was done. RNA quality was checked with an Agilent 2100 Bioanalyzer and agarose gel, and concentration with a NanoDrop 2000. The investigation overall reported the following: Only the TCR beta chain was sequenced and analyzed. As a limitation, the authors acknowledged that the small sample size may reduce accuracy. Compared with newly diagnosed patients, patients with persistent Graves' disease had lower TCR Shannon entropy and fewer highly expanded clones, which suggests clonal expansion. Because the primary lesion, thyroid tissue, could not be accessed, the study looked at peripheral blood alone. More public clonotypes were shared among persistent patients (under 3,000) than among newly diagnosed patients (966).

Library generation was performed with multiplex PCR. Reads for this sample came from an Illumina HiSeq 4000. To build TCR beta libraries, CDR3 regions were amplified by Arm-PCR using iRepertoire HTBI primers. Before sequencing, the PCR products underwent gel purification. Regarding the original processing steps: Gene usage analysis of CDR3 amino acid clonotypes used the 50 to 70 TRBV and around 13 TRBJ segments found across samples. Filtered high-quality paired reads were merged into contigs using COPE and FqMerger. Contigs were aligned with BLAST to IMGT TRBV, TRBD and TRBJ reference genes, and CDR3 was defined per IMGT. Clonotypes above 0.1% frequency were classified as highly expanded clones. Repertoire diversity was measured by Shannon entropy, and V-J evenness by the Gini coefficient. Public clonotypes were defined as clonotypes shared by more than one individual. TCRdb redid the processing of the public reads, applying fastp at Q25 and MiXCR, and retained in-frame beta chains. Every CDR3 protein is listed once, alongside the most common genes and DNA of its rows. The V and J calls were not made by the authors but by TCRdb's processing. Here the sample has around 300,000 distinct CDR3 sequences; 22% occur a single time. The top ten constitute about 56% of the sample.

In its sample, this clonotype was seen many times. It lacks a known antigen. One base away there is no much larger clone; base qualities are not given. This specimen consisted of peripheral blood mononuclear cells (PBMCs), obtained when the disease was refractory, from a patient treated with antithyroid drugs. This TCR was recovered from a female donor with Graves disease.

DNA sequence: TGTGCCAGCAGTTTCTTTAAACTAGCGGGAGGACAGAACTCCTACGAGCAGTACTTC. This is translated as CASSFFKLAGGQNSYEQYF. The sequence is built from TRBV12-3 or TRBV12-4 and TRBJ2-7; 12 bases in the middle match TRBD2. Here V drops 3 bases and J drops 0 bases, and the junction holds 12 bases not matched to any gene. Including cysteine and phenylalanine, the CDR3 has 19 amino acids. Just CDR3 DNA is preserved here, 57 bases in frame from base 1.